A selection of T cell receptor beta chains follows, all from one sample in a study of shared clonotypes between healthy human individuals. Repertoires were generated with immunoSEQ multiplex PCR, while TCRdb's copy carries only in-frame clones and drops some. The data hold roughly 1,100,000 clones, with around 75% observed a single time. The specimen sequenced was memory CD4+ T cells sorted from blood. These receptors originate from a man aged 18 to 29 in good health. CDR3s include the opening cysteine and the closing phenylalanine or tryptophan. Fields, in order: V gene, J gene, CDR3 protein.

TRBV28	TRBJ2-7	CASSLLSYEQYF
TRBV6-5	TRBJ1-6	CASSPPRGNNSPLHF
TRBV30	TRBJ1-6	CAWSVGQFPPLHF
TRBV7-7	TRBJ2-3	CASSSGGATDTQYF
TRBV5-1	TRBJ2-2	CASSLVGPGNTGELFF
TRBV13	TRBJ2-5	CASTPLGGIGGQETQYF
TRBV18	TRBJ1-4	CASSPSRGLAEKLFF
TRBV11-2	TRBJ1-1	CASSLDGQVTGEAFF
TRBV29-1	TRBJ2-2	CSVTTLGTANTGELFF
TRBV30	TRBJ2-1	CAWGGTSGSPGEQFF
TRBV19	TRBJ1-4	CASHSRPSWEKLFF
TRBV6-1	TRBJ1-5	CATRAGGSNQPQHF
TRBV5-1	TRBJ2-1	CASSLSTPKGEQFF
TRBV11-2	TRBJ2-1	CASSLGDRNEQFF
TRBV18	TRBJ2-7	CASSPWDGEQYF
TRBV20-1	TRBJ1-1	CSARYSTGAFF
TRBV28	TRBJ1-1	CASSLAAAALNTEAFF
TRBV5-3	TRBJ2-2	CASSWGTGRTGELSF
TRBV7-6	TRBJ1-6	CASSLMEASNSPLHF
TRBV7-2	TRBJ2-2	CASSPSGRAHRTGELFF
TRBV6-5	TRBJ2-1	CASSYSERGGRGEQFF
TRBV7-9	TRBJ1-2	CASSLGSLGYTF
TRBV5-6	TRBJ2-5	CASSASLRQGQYF
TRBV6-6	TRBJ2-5	CASSYQGQGIEETQYF
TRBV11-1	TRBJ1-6	CASSSTGTGVMPLHF
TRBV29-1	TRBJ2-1	CSVGLAASSSYNEQFF
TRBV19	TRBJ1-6	CATSSNRDENSPLHF
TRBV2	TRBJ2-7	CASSEFGPREKIAYEQYF